These T cell receptor beta chains were read from a single sample in a study of spatial heterogeneity in lung cancer. TCRdb reprocessed the 5' RACE reads via MiXCR and lists one record per CDR3 protein. This table has approximately 49,000 distinct CDR3 sequences, about 5.8% appearing once. Sequencing used PBMCs, obtained at surgery. The receptors were gathered from a male donor with early-stage non-small cell lung cancer. Both conserved end residues are part of each CDR3. The D gene is left open where the match is weak. Size values are once, few and many counts, or a class for expanded clones, and some rows have none.

length | size | J | V | D | CDR3 | DNA
17 | many | TRBJ2-2 | TRBV11-2 | - | CASSLVGPTQNTGELFF | TGTGCCAGCAGCTTAGTAGGCCCGACCCAGAACACCGGGGAGCTGTTTTTT
15 | - | TRBJ2-5 | TRBV29-1 | - | CSVEDLSPLGGTQYF | TGCAGCGTTGAAGACTTAAGCCCACTAGGCGGGACCCAGTACTTC
14 | many | TRBJ1-6 | TRBV20-1 | - | CSASPSSIDSPLHF | TGCAGTGCTAGTCCGAGCAGTATTGATTCACCCCTCCACTTT
13 | many | TRBJ2-1 | TRBV4-3 | - | CASSQAEGGEQFF | TGCGCCAGCAGCCAAGCAGAAGGAGGTGAGCAGTTCTTC
13 | many | TRBJ2-5 | TRBV19 | TRBD1 | CASSIQGVETQYF | TGTGCCAGTAGTATCCAGGGGGTGGAGACCCAGTACTTC
17 | many | TRBJ1-1 | TRBV20-1 | - | CSALGRSGYGVNTEAFF | TGCAGTGCACTAGGGCGGTCCGGGTATGGGGTGAACACTGAAGCTTTCTTT
16 | many | TRBJ2-7 | TRBV28 | - | CASSPITGLGDGEQYF | TGTGCCAGCAGTCCCATCACAGGGTTGGGGGATGGGGAGCAGTACTTC
14 | many | TRBJ2-1 | TRBV20-1 | - | CSARDLGGYNEQFF | TGCAGTGCTAGAGATCTTGGAGGATACAATGAGCAGTTCTTC
14 | - | TRBJ2-5 | TRBV20-1 | - | CSASQHPNLETQYF | TGCAGTGCTAGTCAGCATCCTAATCTAGAGACCCAGTACTTC
14 | many | TRBJ2-7 | TRBV27 | - | CASSLMAGSAEQYF | TGTGCCAGCAGTTTAATGGCGGGTTCAGCCGAGCAGTACTTC
15 | many | TRBJ2-3 | TRBV5-1 | TRBD1 | CASSLGTGGTDTQYF | TGCGCCAGCAGCTTGGGGACAGGGGGCACAGATACGCAGTATTTT
16 | many | TRBJ2-7 | TRBV7-6 | TRBD1 | CASSLEPGQGFYEQYF | TGTGCCAGCAGCTTAGAGCCGGGACAGGGTTTCTACGAGCAGTACTTC
17 | many | TRBJ1-5 | TRBV4-1 | - | CASSQGRVGRANQPQHF | TGCGCCAGCAGCCAAGGTAGGGTGGGGAGGGCAAATCAGCCCCAGCATTTT
14 | many | TRBJ2-1 | TRBV7-9 | TRBD2 | CASSLVAGANEQFF | TGTGCCAGCAGCTTAGTAGCGGGAGCTAATGAGCAGTTCTTC
16 | many | TRBJ1-5 | TRBV13 | - | CASSSRYQENNQPQHF | TGTGCCAGCAGCTCAAGATACCAGGAAAACAATCAGCCCCAGCATTTT
15 | - | TRBJ2-6 | TRBV15 | - | CATSVEYSGANVLTF | TGTGCCACCAGCGTCGAGTACTCTGGGGCCAACGTCCTGACTTTC
15 | many | TRBJ1-1 | TRBV7-9 | TRBD1 | CASILPQGGGPEAFF | TGTGCCAGCATCCTTCCACAGGGAGGGGGCCCTGAAGCTTTCTTT
16 | many | TRBJ1-6 | TRBV7-2 | - | CASSLLSPRGNSPLHF | TGTGCCAGCAGCTTACTCTCCCCTCGAGGCAATTCACCCCTCCACTTT
15 | many | TRBJ2-1 | TRBV30 | TRBD1 | CAWSSWDSSYNEQFF | TGTGCCTGGAGTAGTTGGGACAGCTCCTACAATGAGCAGTTCTTC
15 | - | TRBJ1-6 | TRBV7-6 | - | CASSRNLIQDSPLHF | TGTGCCAGCAGCCGGAATCTAATCCAGGATTCACCCCTCCACTTT
14 | many | TRBJ2-2 | TRBV7-2 | - | CASSPIANTGELFF | TGTGCCAGCAGCCCTATAGCGAACACCGGGGAGCTGTTTTTT
14 | many | TRBJ2-1 | TRBV20-1 | - | CSATTSPAGNEQFF | TGCAGTGCGACTACTAGCCCCGCTGGCAATGAGCAGTTCTTC
13 | many | TRBJ2-7 | TRBV4-3 | - | CASSQTILYEQYF | TGCGCCAGCAGCCAAACTATTCTCTACGAGCAGTACTTC
11 | many | TRBJ2-5 | TRBV6-2/TRBV6-3 | - | CASTKTGTQYF | TGTGCCAGCACCAAGACTGGGACCCAGTACTTC
14 | medium-sized | TRBJ1-2 | TRBV6-2/TRBV6-3 | - | CASSYSTGYYGYTF | TGTGCCAGCAGTTACTCTACAGGGTACTATGGCTACACCTTC
16 | - | TRBJ2-3 | TRBV18 | TRBD2 | CASSPNSGSGADTQYF | TGTGCCAGCTCACCAAATAGCGGGAGTGGTGCAGATACGCAGTATTTT
11 | many | TRBJ2-1 | TRBV7-2 | - | CATTDYNEQFF | TGTGCCACCACAGATTACAATGAGCAGTTCTTC
15 | many | TRBJ2-1 | TRBV7-8 | - | CASSLTLAGYNEQFF | TGTGCCAGCAGCTTAACCCTAGCAGGGTACAATGAGCAGTTCTTC
15 | many | TRBJ2-3 | TRBV11-2 | - | CASSLVRAASDTQYF | TGTGCCAGCAGCTTAGTCCGTGCGGCGTCAGATACGCAGTATTTT
13 | many | TRBJ1-1 | TRBV27 | - | CASSSNGGAEAFF | TGTGCCAGCAGTTCTAACGGGGGGGCTGAAGCTTTCTTT
16 | many | TRBJ2-7 | TRBV25-1 | - | CASSARGGERAYEQYF | TGTGCCAGCAGTGCCCGGGGAGGCGAAAGGGCCTACGAGCAGTACTTC
16 | many | TRBJ2-1 | TRBV28 | TRBD1 | CASSPTWTGDRGEQFF | TGTGCCAGCAGTCCCACCTGGACAGGGGATCGCGGTGAGCAGTTCTTC
16 | many | TRBJ2-3 | TRBV7-2 | TRBD2 | CASSSDWTSSLNTQYF | TGTGCCAGCAGCTCAGACTGGACTAGCTCGTTGAATACGCAGTATTTT
14 | many | TRBJ1-5 | TRBV6-5 | - | CASSPSQGSQPQHF | TGTGCCAGCAGCCCCTCACAGGGTAGTCAGCCCCAGCATTTT
15 | few | TRBJ1-1 | TRBV6-6 | TRBD1 | CASSYGQGAETEAFF | TGTGCCAGCAGTTACGGTCAGGGGGCGGAAACTGAAGCTTTCTTT
17 | - | TRBJ2-3 | TRBV1 | - | CTSSQREALSVTDTQYF | TGCACCAGCAGCCAGCGGGAGGCCCTTAGTGTTACAGATACGCAGTATTTT
14 | many | TRBJ2-2 | TRBV30 | TRBD1 | CAWRQGLNTGELFF | TGTGCCTGGCGACAGGGTTTGAACACCGGGGAGCTGTTTTTT
12 | many | TRBJ1-2 | TRBV11-2 | TRBD1 | CASSEQGQGYTF | TGTGCCAGCAGCGAACAGGGGCAAGGCTACACCTTC
14 | many | TRBJ1-1 | TRBV29-1 | - | CSVEGPLRRTEAFF | TGCAGCGTTGAAGGACCCCTCCGGCGGACTGAAGCTTTCTTT
15 | - | TRBJ2-7 | TRBV20-1 | TRBD2 | CSARAPPSGTYEQYF | TGCAGTGCTAGAGCTCCCCCTAGCGGCACCTACGAGCAGTACTTC
16 | many | TRBJ2-7 | TRBV12-2 | - | CASLLVGGGNHYEQYF | -
16 | many | TRBJ2-7 | TRBV27 | - | CASSSLGGGPPYEQYF | TGTGCCAGCAGTTCCTTAGGGGGAGGGCCCCCCTACGAGCAGTACTTC
14 | many | TRBJ2-7 | TRBV7-8 | - | CASSLRESSYEQYF | TGTGCCAGCAGCTTACGGGAGAGCTCCTACGAGCAGTACTTC
15 | many | TRBJ2-7 | TRBV5-1 | - | CASRIAVTSSYEQYF | TGCGCCAGCAGAATCGCGGTGACAAGCTCCTACGAGCAGTACTTC
15 | many | TRBJ2-1 | TRBV23-1 | - | CASSQSGGAYNEQFF | TGCGCCAGCAGTCAATCAGGCGGAGCCTACAATGAGCAGTTCTTC
15 | many | TRBJ2-1 | TRBV24-1 | - | CATSDPTDGSYEQFF | TGTGCCACCAGTGACCCTACGGACGGGAGCTATGAGCAGTTCTTC
13 | many | TRBJ2-1 | TRBV5-1 | - | CASSLARVGEQFF | TGCGCCAGCAGCTTGGCCAGGGTTGGTGAGCAGTTCTTC
15 | many | TRBJ1-5 | TRBV6-6 | - | CASSYSGGGNQPQHF | TGTGCCAGCAGTTACTCCGGGGGAGGCAATCAGCCCCAGCATTTT
16 | medium-sized | TRBJ2-7 | TRBV12-3/TRBV12-4 | TRBD2 | CASSLGTTGGPYEQYF | TGTGCCAGCAGTTTAGGGACAACGGGAGGGCCCTACGAGCAGTACTTC
11 | many | TRBJ2-1 | TRBV10-1 | - | CASSDFNEQFF | TGCGCCAGCAGTGATTTCAATGAGCAGTTCTTC
15 | many | TRBJ1-1 | TRBV6-2/TRBV6-3 | TRBD1 | CASSSADRGWTEAFF | TGTGCCAGCAGTTCCGCTGACAGGGGTTGGACTGAAGCTTTCTTT
15 | many | TRBJ2-1 | TRBV7-2 | TRBD2 | CASRPRLAGGNEQFF | TGTGCCAGCAGACCTAGGCTAGCGGGAGGAAATGAGCAGTTCTTC
14 | - | TRBJ1-2 | TRBV6-9 | - | CASSFSPRNYGYTF | TGTGCCAGCAGTTTTTCGCCGAGGAACTATGGCTACACCTTC
12 | - | TRBJ1-2 | TRBV12-3/TRBV12-4 | - | CASSEPVRGYTF | TGTGCCAGCAGTGAGCCGGTGCGCGGCTACACCTTC
15 | - | TRBJ2-5 | TRBV12-3/TRBV12-4 | TRBD1 | CASSPDRTGQETQYF | TGTGCCAGCAGCCCTGATAGGACAGGCCAAGAGACCCAGTACTTC
16 | - | TRBJ2-5 | TRBV18 | TRBD2 | CASSPRLAGAGETQYF | TGTGCCAGCTCACCGAGGCTAGCGGGAGCTGGGGAGACCCAGTACTTC
14 | - | TRBJ2-3 | TRBV10-2 | - | CASSRRTGTDTQYF | TGCGCCAGCAGTCGTAGGACGGGCACAGATACGCAGTATTTT